One sample yielded the 17 T cell receptor beta chains listed below, sequenced in a study of CD8+ T cells in alopecia areata. After isolation, RNA underwent reverse transcription to generate cDNA as the sequencing template. The protocol was immunoSEQ multiplex PCR, while the TCRdb copy is restricted to in-frame clones and leaves out a portion. This table has around 140,000 clones, 40% to 55% appearing once. The specimen was CD4+ T cells sorted from blood, collected at week 0. Receptors originate from a human donor with alopecia areata.

The gene calls are TRBV10-3 and TRBJ1-1; 8 bases map to TRBD1. This CDR3 comprises 15 residues. Germline V gives CDR1 ENHRY, CDR2 SYGVKD. With V trimmed by 0 bases and J by 6 bases, 6 bases remained unmatched. Here the CDR3 reads CAISESDRGFPEAFF. The DNA of the CDR3 is TGTGCCATCAGTGAGTCTGACAGGGGCTTCCCTGAAGCTTTCTTT.

The rearrangement joins TRBV25-1 to TRBJ2-5; unclear D gene. V was shortened by 1 base and J by 3 bases, with 12 bases between the two germline ends. This CDR3 has 15 amino acids. Germline V CDR1 and CDR2: MGHDK, SYGVNS. CDR3 DNA sequence: TGTGCCAGCAGTGAATCGAGGCGGCAAAAAGAGACCCAGTACTTC. Amino acid sequence: CASSESRRQKETQYF.

V and J are TRBV13 and TRBJ2-7; 7 positions match TRBD1. This CDR3 has 13 residues. The V and J ends lost 4 bases and 3 bases, in that order; junction bases with no gene match: 3. Per the germline V gene, CDR1 is PRHDT and CDR2 is FYEKMQ (reference sequence). The CDR3 coding sequence is TGTGCCAGCAGCTCGACAGGGCACTACGAGCAGTACTTC. It codes for CASSSTGHYEQYF.

The rearrangement links TRBV4-3 to TRBJ2-3, with 8 bases lining up with TRBD1. With V trimmed by 0 bases and J by 4 bases, 9 bases remained unmatched. CDR1 is LGHNA, CDR2 YSLEER, per germline. This CDR3 is 17 amino acids long. Here the CDR3 DNA reads TGCGCCAGCAGCCAAGATGCGACAGGGGATTCGGCAGATACGCAGTATTTT. Its translation: CASSQDATGDSADTQYF.

A few counts support this clone. The V and J genes are TRBV7-2 and TRBJ2-7, with D maybe TRBD2 (6 bases). The ends were cut back, 6 bases at V and 3 bases at J, with 18 bases in the middle. Per the germline V gene, CDR1 is SGHTA and CDR2 is FQGNSA. CDR3 length: 15 residues. CDR3 coding DNA: TGTGCCAGCAGGGACCCGGGAGTTGACTTCTACGAGCAGTACTTC. Translation: CASRDPGVDFYEQYF.

The chain couples TRBV10-3 to TRBJ2-1, with 7 bases identical to TRBD2. This CDR3 is built from 16 residues. V trimming: 6 bases; J trimming: 1 base; junction bases outside the gene matches: 9. Germline-derived CDR1 and CDR2 are ENHRY and SYGVKD. CDR3 protein: CAISPWREPSYNEQFF. The DNA of the CDR3 is TGTGCCATCAGCCCCTGGCGGGAGCCGTCCTACAATGAGCAGTTCTTC.

This rearrangement joins TRBV30 to TRBJ1-1, with 10 bases fitting TRBD1. Looked up from germline, CDR1 is GTSNPN and CDR2 is SVGIG (reference sequence). Trimming cost V 5 bases and J 3 bases; bases outside gene matches: 3. The CDR3 has 13 amino acids. Here the CDR3 DNA reads TGTGCCTGGCCCGGGACAGGGGACACTGAAGCTTTCTTT. Encoded protein: CAWPGTGDTEAFF. Full variable domain (missing parts from reference TRBV30 and TRBJ1-1): SQTIHQWPATLVQPVGSPLSLECTVEGTSNPNLYWYRQAAGRGLQLLFYSVGIGQISSEVPQNLSASRPQDRQFILSSKKLLLSDSGFYLCAWPGTGDTEAFFGQGTRLTVV.

This clone has a handful of counts. V and J are TRBV27 and TRBJ2-5, with 11 bases identical to TRBD2. This CDR3 is 12 amino acids long. Germline CDR1 MNHEY, CDR2 SMNVEV (reference sequence). J gave up 7 bases and V 9 bases, and 4 bases lay outside the gene matches. CDR3 amino acids: CASRGTSGTQYF. CDR3 sequence (DNA): TGTGCCAGTCGTGGGACTAGCGGGACCCAGTACTTC.

Of note for this clone: The limits of the CDR3 on the DNA are not certain, so only TCRdb's listed CDR3 is given. The chain joins TRBV11-1 to TRBJ2-3; TRBD2, the table's D call, was not compared with the DNA. Both ends counted, the CDR3 spans 15 residues. Germline CDR1 SGHAT, CDR2 FQDESV (reference sequence). Here the CDR3 reads CASSFGPGGTDTQYF.

The sample holds one count of this clone. J is TRBJ2-4 and V is TRBV18, with 7 bases lining up with TRBD2. In germline, CDR1 is KGHSH, CDR2 LQKENI. The CDR3 has 15 residues. Trimming at V came to 1 base and at J to 8 bases, leaving 8 bases not matched to a gene. The CDR3 coding sequence is TGTGCCAGCTCACCACAGCGGGGAGGCCGAGACATTCAGTACTTC. Its translation is CASSPQRGGRDIQYF.

V gene TRBV30 combines with J gene TRBJ1-1; tentative D call: TRBD1 (6 bases). The V gene lost 2 bases and the J gene lost 3 bases, with 7 bases spanning the gap. Per the germline V gene, CDR1 is GTSNPN and CDR2 is SVGIG (reference sequence). There are 12 residues in the CDR3. This CDR3 is CAWSRTDTEAFF. The CDR3, as DNA: TGTGCCTGGAGTCGGACAGACACTGAAGCTTTCTTT.

This clone was picked up a small number of times. The rearrangement joins TRBV15 to TRBJ2-1; D uncertain. The V and J ends lost 1 base and 8 bases respectively, with 18 bases between them. This CDR3 contains 16 residues. Germline values: CDR1 LNHNV, CDR2 YYDKDF (reference sequence). In DNA, the CDR3 is TGTGCCACCAGCAGAGTTGCTGGGTTCAGTGGGGATGAGCAGTTCTTC. This sequence encodes CATSRVAGFSGDEQFF.

This clone came up a few times. The genes are TRBV13 and TRBJ2-1; unclear D gene. Germline CDR1 is PRHDT and CDR2 is FYEKMQ (reference sequence). Trimming stripped 4 bases from V and 8 bases from J, with 9 bases between. There are 12 residues in the CDR3. CDR3 protein: CASSSPRYEQFF. CDR3 DNA sequence: TGTGCCAGCAGCTCTCCTCGTTATGAGCAGTTCTTC. The full variable domain, with the rest looked up from reference TRBV13 and TRBJ2-1, is AAGVIQSPRHLIKEKRETATLKCYPIPRHDTVYWYQQGPGQDPQFLISFYEKMQSDKGSIPDRFSAQQFSDYHSELNMSSLELGDSALYFCASSSPRYEQFFGPGTRLTVL.

J is TRBJ2-7 and V is TRBV14, with D unresolved. The CDR3 spans 13 residues. Germline loops: CDR1 SGHDN, CDR2 FVKESK. Trimming left V 1 base short and J 6 bases short, with 10 bases between. Here the CDR3 DNA reads TGTGCCAGCAGCCAAGGTCAGGTTGCCGAGCAGTACTTC. Protein sequence: CASSQGQVAEQYF.

The rearrangement uses TRBV5-4 and TRBJ2-2; D not certain. The germline CDR1 and CDR2 sequences are SGHNT and YYREEE (reference sequence). V lost 0 bases and J 1 base, leaving 7 bases between the germline ends. This CDR3 region has 15 residues. The chain's CDR3 is CASSLVGRNTGELFF. The CDR3 nucleotides read TGTGCCAGCAGCTTGGTAGGGCGGAACACCGGGGAGCTGTTTTTT.

This chain uses TRBV5-5 with TRBJ2-2; D is undetermined. Germline V CDR1 and CDR2: SGHKS, YYEKEE (reference sequence). V gave up 2 bases and J gave up 6 bases, with 8 bases separating them. The CDR3 is made up of 13 amino acids. Here the CDR3 DNA reads TGTGCCAGCAGCTTTTTCGGTGCCGGGGAGCTGTTTTTT. Translating gives CASSFFGAGELFF.

The gene calls are TRBV5-1 and TRBJ2-7; 8 bases fit TRBD2. CDR1 SGHRS and CDR2 YFSETQ come from the germline V gene. This CDR3 contains 15 residues. With 4 bases clipped from V and 2 bases from J, the junction kept 8 bases outside the gene matches. CDR3 in DNA: TGCGCCAGCAGCCTTACGGGACTAGGAGCCTACGAGCAGTACTTC. Translation gives CASSLTGLGAYEQYF.